The following is a T cell receptor beta chain sequence with its context. Resolution of symptoms, clearance, or two negative PCRs was present in recovered Cohort 3 donors. Germline V gives CDR1 SGHAT, CDR2 FQDESV (reference sequence). This CDR3 has 15 residues. J was trimmed by 7 bases and V by 5 bases; bases with no gene match: 11. The data stem from a study of blood T cell repertoires in COVID-19. Sequencing was performed with immunoSEQ multiplex PCR; in TCRdb, only in-frame clones are kept and a portion is missing. The sample consists of about 180,000 clones, 82% of them appearing once. The chain combines TRBV11-1 with TRBJ1-2; 9 nucleotides match TRBD1. The sequencing input was PBMCs or T cells enriched from blood (not recorded which). This receptor was obtained from a man aged 55-75 years who had recovered from COVID-19. CDR3 nucleotide sequence: TGTGCCAGCAGCCAACTACAGGGGGCGCCTCGTGGCTACACCTTC. It is translated as CASSQLQGAPRGYTF. Full variable domain (missing parts from reference TRBV11-1 and TRBJ1-2): EAEVAQSPRYKITEKSQAVAFWCDPISGHATLYWYRQILGQGPELLVQFQDESVVDDSQLPKDRFSAERLKGVDSTLKIQPAELGDSAMYLCASSQLQGAPRGYTFGSGTRLTVV.